This paragraph reports one TCR beta chain. The target antigen is unknown. The data originate from a study of CD8+ T cells in alopecia areata. On the study more broadly: Treatment comprised oral tofacitinib, 5 to 10 mg twice daily, in treated patients. Study-level points and caveats: Sharing of TCRs across patients appeared less clear than in mice, possibly for HLA-related reasons.

Germline V CDR1 and CDR2: SNHLY, FYNNEI. This CDR3 is 16 amino acids long. V dropped 3 bases and J dropped 8; count of bases not matched to a gene: 12. The sequencing template was cDNA reverse transcribed from extracted RNA. Sequencing used immunoSEQ multiplex PCR; TCRdb keeps in-frame clones, though not all of them. The sample yields some 120,000 clones, 50% to 60% seen once. The TCR sequence derives from a human donor with alopecia areata. Sequencing was performed on CD4+ T cells sorted from blood, taken at week 0. The chain links TRBV2 to TRBJ2-1; 8 nucleotides line up with TRBD2. CDR3 sequence: CASSEGRRREEDEQFF. CDR3 nucleotides: TGTGCCAGCAGTGAGGGGCGCCGGCGGGAGGAGGATGAGCAGTTCTTC.